This is a list of T cell receptor beta chains from one sample in a study of blood T cells in healthy people across ages. One entry per CDR3 protein results from TCRdb running MiXCR on the 5' RACE reads. The table lists about 2 million distinct CDR3 sequences, 49% of them singletons. The source material was blood. The source of these receptors is a woman in her forties in good health. Each CDR3 is given with its conserved first and last residue. Fields, in order: CDR3 protein, CDR3 DNA, clone size, D gene, V gene, J gene. A D gene is named only where the DNA matches it firmly. Size is omitted from some rows. Given values are once, few, many or a class for expanded clones.

CASSQQGTTYEQYF	TGTGCCAGCAGTCAACAGGGGACAACCTACGAGCAGTACTTC	few	TRBD1	TRBV6-1	TRBJ2-7
CASSRGDNRNEQFF	TGTGCCAGCAGCCGAGGGGACAATCGCAATGAGCAGTTCTTC	many	.	TRBV7-3	TRBJ2-1
CASSLLTYNEQFF	TGTGCCAGCAGTCTACTGACATACAATGAGCAGTTCTTC	many	.	TRBV28	TRBJ2-1
CASSESQGPYNEQYF	TGTGCCAGCAGTGAGTCCCAGGGTCCCTACAATGAGCAGTACTTC	once	.	TRBV2	TRBJ2-7
CASRGGGTNEQFF	TGCGCCAGCAGGGGCGGGGGCACAAATGAGCAGTTCTTC	few	.	TRBV10-1	TRBJ2-1
CASSKSRAGSKNIQYF	TGTGCCAGCAGTAAAAGTCGGGCGGGCAGCAAAAACATTCAGTACTTC	few	.	TRBV6-2/TRBV6-3	TRBJ2-4
CASTRGQGREKLFF	TGTGCCAGCACCAGGGGACAGGGGCGGGAAAAACTGTTTTTT	.	TRBD1	TRBV6-6	TRBJ1-4
CAISGGYEQYF	TGTGCCATCAGTGGGGGATACGAGCAGTACTTC	.	.	TRBV10-3	TRBJ2-7
CASSLGGTSGRRVFF	TGTGCCAGCAGCTTAGGTGGGACTAGCGGGCGTCGGGTGTTCTTC	.	TRBD2	TRBV13	TRBJ2-1
CASKLSGSSYNEQFF	TGTGCCAGCAAGCTCAGCGGGAGCTCCTACAATGAGCAGTTCTTC	few	TRBD2	TRBV3-1	TRBJ2-1
CASTQGGTGGYSPLHF	TGTGCCAGCACCCAGGGAGGGACAGGGGGATATTCACCCCTCCACTTT	once	TRBD1	TRBV12-3/TRBV12-4	TRBJ1-6
CASSSRTGGGYEQYF	TGCGCCAGCAGCTCCCGGACAGGGGGCGGGTACGAGCAGTACTTC	.	TRBD1	TRBV5-1	TRBJ2-7
CASSPDRGGLRQLNYGYTF	TGTGCCAGCAGCCCAGATAGGGGGGGCCTTCGACAACTTAACTATGGCTACACCTTC	.	.	TRBV9	TRBJ1-2
CASSVGAGAETQYF	TGTGCCAGCAGCGTAGGTGCAGGGGCAGAGACCCAGTACTTC	many	.	TRBV9	TRBJ2-5
CASGSQTGVKAYEQYF	TGTGCCAGCGGATCTCAAACAGGGGTAAAGGCCTACGAGCAGTACTTC	.	TRBD1	TRBV6-2/TRBV6-3	TRBJ2-7
CASSLQGLGQPQHF	TGTGCCAGCAGCTTGCAGGGGCTAGGTCAGCCCCAGCATTTT	few	.	TRBV7-2	TRBJ1-5
CASSLMGGKYNEQFF	TGTGCCAGTAGTTTAATGGGAGGGAAGTACAATGAGCAGTTCTTC	.	TRBD2	TRBV27	TRBJ2-1
CASSTGTGAYEQFF	TGCGCCAGCAGCACCGGGACAGGAGCTTATGAGCAGTTCTTC	few	TRBD1	TRBV5-1	TRBJ2-1
CASWGRFEQFF	TGTGCCAGCTGGGGTCGTTTTGAGCAGTTCTTC	.	.	TRBV27	TRBJ2-1
CASRGYSPTDTQYF	TGTGCCAGCCGAGGGTATTCCCCCACAGATACGCAGTATTTT	.	.	TRBV28	TRBJ2-3
CASTSRDTDMQYF	TGTGCCAGCACCTCTCGGGACACAGATATGCAGTATTTT	.	.	TRBV12-3/TRBV12-4	TRBJ2-3
CSVEVFTFPGGNTEAFF	TGCAGCGTTGAAGTTTTTACCTTTCCAGGGGGAAACACTGAAGCTTTCTTT	.	TRBD1	TRBV29-1	TRBJ1-1
CASKEGGSGQFF	TGCGCCAGCAAAGAAGGGGGGTCAGGGCAGTTCTTC	few	.	TRBV5-1	TRBJ2-1
CASSSTGDTGELFF	TGTGCCAGCAGTTCCACAGGGGACACCGGGGAGCTGTTTTTT	.	TRBD1	TRBV12-3/TRBV12-4	TRBJ2-2
CASSLAGTRNTEAFF	TGCGCCAGCAGCTTGGCCGGTACACGGAACACTGAAGCTTTCTTT	many	.	TRBV5-1	TRBJ1-1
CASRPSGVRETQYF	TGTGCCAGCAGACCGAGCGGGGTCCGGGAGACCCAGTACTTC	.	TRBD2	TRBV7-9	TRBJ2-5
CASSQDGRGGLLSTDTQYF	TGTGCCAGCAGCCAAGATGGGCGGGGCGGATTACTTAGCACAGATACGCAGTATTTT	once	.	TRBV4-2	TRBJ2-3
CASSESSNSYNEQFF	TGTGCCAGCAGCGAGTCTAGCAACTCCTACAATGAGCAGTTCTTC	.	.	TRBV9	TRBJ2-1
CSASPSSYNEQYF	TGCAGTGCTAGTCCGAGCTCCTACAATGAGCAGTACTTC	few	.	TRBV20-1	TRBJ2-7
CSARRTVNFEQYF	TGCAGTGCTAGACGGACTGTTAATTTCGAGCAGTACTTC	few	.	TRBV20-1	TRBJ2-7
CASSPPRGLNQPQHF	TGTGCCAGCAGTCCCCCCCGGGGACTCAATCAGCCCCAGCATTTT	.	.	TRBV28	TRBJ1-5
CASSVATGGGADTQYF	TGTGCCAGCAGCGTAGCTACCGGGGGGGGAGCAGATACGCAGTATTTT	few	TRBD2	TRBV9	TRBJ2-3
CASSQDDLGGWALGHYEQYF	TGCGCCAGCAGCCAAGATGATTTGGGCGGATGGGCTCTTGGGCATTACGAGCAGTACTTC	.	.	TRBV4-3	TRBJ2-7
CSVVGGEGETQYF	TGCAGCGTTGTGGGGGGTGAGGGAGAGACCCAGTACTTC	.	.	TRBV29-1	TRBJ2-5
CASSLPGPQSEQFF	TGTGCCAGCAGCTTACCAGGGCCCCAAAGCGAGCAGTTCTTC	once	.	TRBV7-6	TRBJ2-1
CASSPSGSYADTQYF	TGTGCCAGCAGTCCCAGCGGGAGCTACGCAGATACGCAGTATTTT	.	TRBD2	TRBV2	TRBJ2-3
CASSFGGASQETQYF	TGTGCCAGCAGCTTCGGGGGGGCCTCCCAAGAGACCCAGTACTTC	.	TRBD2	TRBV5-4	TRBJ2-5
CASSLQVPTSGGNNEQFF	TGTGCCAGCAGCTTGCAGGTACCAACTAGCGGGGGTAACAATGAGCAGTTCTTC	.	TRBD2	TRBV7-2	TRBJ2-1
CAISSGQATSGNTIYF	TGTGCCATCAGCTCCGGACAGGCAACCTCTGGAAACACCATATATTTT	.	TRBD1	TRBV10-3	TRBJ1-3
CSADDRGKFYEQYF	TGCAGTGCGGATGACAGGGGGAAATTCTACGAGCAGTACTTC	few	TRBD1	TRBV20-1	TRBJ2-7
CASSLAATGNYNEQFF	TGTGCCAGCAGCTTAGCCGCGACAGGGAATTACAATGAGCAGTTCTTC	few	TRBD1	TRBV11-1	TRBJ2-1